This T cell receptor gamma chain came from a study of gamma-delta chains in newborns, infants, children. Study details: Polyclonal expansion of innate γδ T cells after birth follows microbial exposure.

TCRdb reran clone calling via CATT on the reads. The sample shows 350 to 550 gamma-chain clones, around two fifths of them seen only once. By proportion, this clone is large (0.1 to 1%). Material for sequencing was blood. This sequence was found in a child who was a newborn, infant or young child, either healthy, febrile or measles-vaccinated (not recorded which).

The chain's CDR3 is CATWQRSKKLF. The DNA of the CDR3 is TGTGCCACCTGGCAAAGGTCAAAGAAACTCTTT. The chain joins TRGV4 to TRGJ1 or TRGJ2. J was trimmed by 10 bases and V by 6 bases; bases with no gene match: 9. This CDR3 is 11 amino acids long. CDR1 EGSTGY and CDR2 YDSYTSSV come from the germline V gene.